The 21 T cell receptor beta chains below come from one sample, sequenced in a study of blood T cell repertoires in COVID-19. Measured with immunoSEQ multiplex PCR; TCRdb has only the in-frame clones, and not every one. The sample has more than 300,000 clones; 91% are singletons. Material for sequencing was peripheral blood. These receptors all come from a young woman who had recovered from COVID-19.

V and J are TRBV13 and TRBJ2-1; D remains ambiguous. This CDR3 comprises 12 residues. The germline V gene encodes CDR1 PRHDT and CDR2 FYEKMQ (reference sequence). With 5 bases removed from V and 6 bases from J, the gap between germline ends came to 8 bases. In DNA, the CDR3 is TGTGCCAGCAGCCCCCCGTCCAATGAGCAGTTCTTC. This codes for CASSPPSNEQFF.

The V and J genes are TRBV24-1 and TRBJ1-2; the D gene is possibly TRBD1 (5 bases). Per germline, CDR1 KGHDR and CDR2 SFDVKD. The CDR3 has 14 amino acids. The ends were cut back, 1 base at V and 4 bases at J, with 9 bases in the middle. CDR3 sequence: CATSDFTRGYGYTF. CDR3 in DNA: TGTGCCACCAGTGATTTTACAAGGGGCTATGGCTACACCTTC.

J is TRBJ2-5 and V is TRBV4-3; 7 bases are a match to TRBD2. The CDR3 has 15 amino acids. Looked up from germline, CDR1 is LGHNA and CDR2 is YSLEER. V shed 2 bases and J 10 bases; nucleotides not matched to a gene: 13. The CDR3 loop reads CASSQSTGTIRIQYF. In nucleotides, the CDR3 is TGCGCCAGCAGCCAATCAACCGGGACTATTAGAATCCAGTACTTC.

J is TRBJ2-2 and V is TRBV27, with TRBD1 matching 8 bases. The CDR3 runs to 19 residues. Germline CDR1 MNHEY, CDR2 SMNVEV (reference sequence). The V gene end was trimmed by 5 bases and the J gene end by 3 bases; junction bases not matched to a gene: 17. The CDR3 coding sequence is TGTGCCAGCAGTCCGCGGACAGGGTTCAGGAAGTCCCACACCGGGGAGCTGTTTTTT. This translates into CASSPRTGFRKSHTGELFF.

This clone was counted once. In DNA, the CDR3 is TGTGCCAGCAGCTCCAGATCAACTAATGAAAAACTGTTTTTT. Translated: CASSSRSTNEKLFF. The chain joins TRBV7-9 to TRBJ1-4; D gene uncertain. CDR1 and CDR2 (germline): SEHNR, FQNEAQ (reference sequence). The CDR3 is 14 residues long. V was trimmed by 4 bases and J by 0 bases, leaving 6 bases between them.

J is TRBJ2-2 and V is TRBV5-4; 9 positions match TRBD1. J gave up 5 bases and V 4 bases, and 12 bases lay outside the gene matches. CDR3 length: 17 residues. Germline CDR1 SGHNT, CDR2 YYREEE (reference sequence). CDR3 sequence: CASSAARDRVNTGELFF. CDR3 DNA sequence: TGTGCCAGCAGCGCCGCCCGGGACAGGGTAAATACCGGGGAGCTGTTTTTT.

The CDR3 nucleotides read TGCGCCAGCAGCCAAGATTCCGGGACAGGGGGGACTGAAGCTTTCTTT. Translated: CASSQDSGTGGTEAFF. V and J are TRBV4-3 and TRBJ1-1, with 11 bases matching TRBD1. Germline V CDR1 and CDR2: LGHNA, YSLEER. The V segment lost 0 bases and the J segment 5 bases; nucleotides outside the gene matches: 5. The CDR3 extends over 16 amino acids.

The rearrangement uses TRBV6-6 and TRBJ1-3; TRBD1 is a possible D gene (5 bases). V was clipped by 6 bases and J by 2 bases, with 17 bases between them. This CDR3 is built from 16 residues. CDR1 MNHNY and CDR2 SVGAGI come from the germline V gene (reference sequence). The DNA of the CDR3 is TGTGCCAGCAGCCAAGGGACTTTAAACCCTGGAAACACCATATATTTT. The encoded protein is CASSQGTLNPGNTIYF.

V usage is TRBV10-1 and J usage is TRBJ1-5; 8 positions agree with TRBD1. Trimming removed 11 bases from V and 4 bases from J; junction bases left unmatched: 7. Germline CDR1 WNHNN, CDR2 SYGVQD (reference sequence). The CDR3 consists of 13 residues. The CDR3 bases are TGCGCCGGCGGACAGGGTCTAAATCAGCCCCAGCATTTT. Translation: CAGGQGLNQPQHF.

This sequence joins TRBV7-6 and TRBJ2-3; D call uncertain. The CDR3 extends over 15 amino acids. Germline V gives CDR1 SGHVS, CDR2 FNYEAQ. The V end lost 1 base, the J end lost 0 bases, and 8 bases lay between the germline ends. CDR3 in DNA: TGTGCCAGCAGCTTAGGTCAGGCCAGCACAGATACGCAGTATTTT. Translated, it gives CASSLGQASTDTQYF.

The chain recombines TRBV12-5 with TRBJ2-1, with D unclear. This CDR3 is 14 amino acids long. Germline-derived CDR1 and CDR2 are LGHNT and FRNRAP. Trimming shortened V by 10 bases and J by 1 base, and 14 bases separated the two germline ends. CDR3 in amino acids: CATSLGSSYNEQFF. The CDR3, as DNA: TGTGCTACATCGCTAGGCTCGTCCTACAATGAGCAGTTCTTC.

The gene calls are TRBV9 and TRBJ2-3; D ambiguous. The CDR3 covers 13 residues. V was clipped by 0 bases and J by 0 bases, with 2 bases between them. CDR1 and CDR2 (germline): SGDLS, YYNGEE. This chain's CDR3 is CASSVASTDTQYF. The CDR3 coding sequence is TGTGCCAGCAGCGTAGCTAGCACAGATACGCAGTATTTT.

The chain joins TRBV19 to TRBJ2-3; unclear D gene. The CDR3 runs to 14 residues. The V and J ends lost 5 bases and 1 base respectively, with 10 bases between them. Germline-derived CDR1 and CDR2 are LNHDA and SQIVND (reference sequence). CDR3 in DNA: TGTGCCAGTAGTCTCAACGGAGGCACAGATACGCAGTATTTT. This sequence encodes CASSLNGGTDTQYF.

V usage is TRBV24-1 and J usage is TRBJ1-2; 7 bases are shared with TRBD1. This CDR3 is 16 amino acids long. CDR1 is KGHDR and CDR2 is SFDVKD in the germline V gene. V lost 4 bases and J lost 4; bases outside the gene matches: 11. CDR3 protein: CATSDSGQVIGYGYTF. CDR3 sequence (DNA): TGTGCCACCAGTGACTCCGGACAGGTTATCGGCTATGGCTACACCTTC.

The genes are TRBV6-5 and TRBJ2-5, with 7 bases identical to TRBD1. The germline gives CDR1 MNHEY, CDR2 SVGAGI. This CDR3 comprises 15 residues. J gave up 5 bases and V 6 bases, and 12 bases lay outside the gene matches. As DNA, the CDR3 is TGTGCCAGCAGCCCGACAGGGACGGGCCGGGAGACCCAGTACTTC. Its protein product is CASSPTGTGRETQYF.

The J gene is TRBJ2-3, the V gene TRBV13, with 8 nucleotides matching TRBD2. The length of the CDR3 is 16 residues. V gave up 5 bases and J gave up 4 bases; unmatched junction bases: 11. Germline lookup yields CDR1 PRHDT and CDR2 FYEKMQ (reference sequence). CDR3 amino acids: CASSRLAGGGADTQYF. The CDR3 coding sequence is TGTGCCAGCAGCCGACTGGCGGGAGGTGGGGCAGATACGCAGTATTTT.

The chain links TRBV10-3 to TRBJ1-2; 7 bases map to TRBD1. There are 14 residues in the CDR3. The germline CDR1 and CDR2 sequences are ENHRY and SYGVKD. V lost 6 bases, J lost 4 bases, and 8 bases stayed unmatched. This CDR3 is CAISVDRDLYGYTF. The DNA for the CDR3 is TGTGCCATCAGCGTTGACAGGGATCTCTATGGCTACACCTTC.

V gene TRBV12-3 or TRBV12-4 combines with J gene TRBJ1-2, with 7 bases fitting TRBD1. With 3 bases clipped from V and 8 bases from J, the junction kept 6 bases outside the gene matches. CDR3 length: 13 residues. The CDR3 spells CASSFYRGGGYTF. DNA for the CDR3: TGTGCCAGCAGTTTCTACAGGGGAGGAGGCTACACCTTC.

The chain combines TRBV18 with TRBJ2-1; 12 bases fit TRBD2. Germline V gives CDR1 KGHSH, CDR2 LQKENI. V shed 0 bases, J shed 4 bases, and the junction held 4 bases outside the gene matches. This CDR3 has 17 residues. In DNA form, the CDR3 reads TGTGCCAGCTCACCACCCCTAGCGGGAGGGCTTTACAATGAGCAGTTCTTC. Translated, it gives CASSPPLAGGLYNEQFF.

J is TRBJ2-1 and V is TRBV5-1, with 13 bases aligning to TRBD2. V trimming: 0 bases; J trimming: 0 bases; junction bases outside the gene matches: 3. This CDR3 contains 18 residues. Looked up from germline, CDR1 is SGHRS and CDR2 is YFSETQ. This CDR3 reads CASSLARTSGSSYNEQFF. CDR3 in DNA: TGCGCCAGCAGCTTGGCCCGGACTAGCGGGAGCTCCTACAATGAGCAGTTCTTC. Full variable domain (outside the CDR3, taken from reference TRBV5-1 and TRBJ2-1): KAGVTQTPRYLIKTRGQQVTLSCSPISGHRSVSWYQQTPGQGLQFLFEYFSETQRNKGNFPGRFSGRQFSNSRSEMNVSTLELGDSALYLCASSLARTSGSSYNEQFFGPGTRLTVL.

The chain is built from TRBV6-5 and TRBJ2-3; D is uncertain. Germline V CDR1 and CDR2: MNHEY, SVGAGI. V gave up 2 bases and J gave up 6 bases, with 9 bases separating them. CDR3 length: 13 amino acids. The CDR3: CASSYAHKDTQYF. Written as DNA, the CDR3 is TGTGCCAGCAGTTACGCACATAAGGATACGCAGTATTTT.